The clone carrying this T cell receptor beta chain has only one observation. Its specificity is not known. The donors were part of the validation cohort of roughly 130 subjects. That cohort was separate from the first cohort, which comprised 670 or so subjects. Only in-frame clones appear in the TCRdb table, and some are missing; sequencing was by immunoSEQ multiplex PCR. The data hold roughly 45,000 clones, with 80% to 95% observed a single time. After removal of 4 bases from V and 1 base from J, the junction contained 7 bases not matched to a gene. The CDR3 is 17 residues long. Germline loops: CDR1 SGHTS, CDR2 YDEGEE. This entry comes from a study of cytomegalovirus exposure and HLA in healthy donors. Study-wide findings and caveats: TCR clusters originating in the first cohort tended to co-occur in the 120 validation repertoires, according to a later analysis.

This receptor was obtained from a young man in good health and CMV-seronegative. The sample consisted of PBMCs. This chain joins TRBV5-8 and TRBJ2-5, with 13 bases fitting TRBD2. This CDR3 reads CASSPGTSGEFQETQYF. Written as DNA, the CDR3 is TGTGCCAGCAGCCCGGGGACTAGCGGGGAGTTCCAAGAGACCCAGTACTTC.